These 26 T cell receptor beta chains were all obtained from the same sample, sequenced in a study of patients and donors after allogeneic stem cell transplantation. Via MiXCR, TCRdb re-called the RT-PCR reads, giving one row per CDR3 protein. The sample shows roughly 200,000 distinct CDR3 sequences, about 37% of them seen only once. Specimen: blood, either unsorted or a sorted T cell fraction (not recorded which). The origin of the receptors is a human donor who was either an allogeneic HSCT recipient or a stem cell or donor lymphocyte infusion donor (not recorded which). It is not recorded whose cells these are; they may come from a transplant donor.

The rearrangement joins TRBV20-1 to TRBJ1-2; TRBD1 matches at 8 bases. V lost 6 bases and J lost 7; bases outside the gene matches: 7. Germline CDR1 DFQATT, CDR2 SNEGSKA (reference sequence). CDR3 length: 12 residues. CDR3 loop: CSARTGRFGYTF. The CDR3 DNA follows: TGCAGTGCGAGGACAGGGAGGTTTGGCTACACCTTC.

The rearrangement joins TRBV15 to TRBJ1-1; perhaps TRBD1 as D (5 bases). V was clipped by 6 bases and J by 3 bases, with 11 bases between them. The CDR3 has 13 residues. Per germline, CDR1 LNHNV and CDR2 YYDKDF (reference sequence). The CDR3 sequence: CATRPAGDTEAFF. The CDR3 DNA reads TGTGCCACCAGGCCCGCGGGGGACACTGAAGCTTTCTTT.

This clonotype was picked up a small number of times. This sequence joins TRBV29-1 and TRBJ2-5; D is unresolved. V lost 3 bases and J 5 bases, leaving 13 bases between the germline ends. The CDR3 extends over 13 amino acids. The germline gives CDR1 SQVTM, CDR2 ANQGSEA. CDR3 protein: CSVDKAARETQYF. CDR3 nucleotides: TGCAGCGTTGATAAGGCGGCCAGGGAGACCCAGTACTTC.

This rearrangement joins TRBV14 to TRBJ1-2; 8 nucleotides agree with TRBD1. Looked up from germline, CDR1 is SGHDN and CDR2 is FVKESK. Trimming removed 0 bases from V and 4 bases from J; junction bases left unmatched: 10. The CDR3 extends over 17 amino acids. CDR3 coding DNA: TGTGCCAGCAGCCAAGATCCCAGGACAGGGACCCTCTATGGCTACACCTTC. Protein product: CASSQDPRTGTLYGYTF.

The V gene is TRBV9, the J gene TRBJ2-3, with D possibly called TRBD1 or TRBD2 (7 bases each). Germline V gene lookup returns CDR1 SGDLS and CDR2 YYNGEE. The V gene lost 4 bases and the J gene lost 6 bases, with 15 bases spanning the gap. The CDR3 totals 14 residues. The CDR3 coding sequence is TGTGCCAGCAGCACCCAGGGGGGGATTGATACGCAGTATTTT. Translation: CASSTQGGIDTQYF.

This clonotype was recorded once. The chain has TRBV5-1 and TRBJ1-1, with D possibly matching TRBD1 (5 bases). The V end lost 4 bases, the J end lost 1 base, and 20 bases lay between the germline ends. The CDR3 is made up of 17 amino acids. From germline, CDR1 is SGHRS and CDR2 YFSETQ. CDR3 sequence (DNA): TGCGCCAGCAGCCCCTCAGAGGTAGGGGTTTCGAACACTGAAGCTTTCTTT. This encodes CASSPSEVGVSNTEAFF. Looking up the rest from reference TRBV5-1 and TRBJ1-1 gives the full variable domain: KAGVTQTPRYLIKTRGQQVTLSCSPISGHRSVSWYQQTPGQGLQFLFEYFSETQRNKGNFPGRFSGRQFSNSRSEMNVSTLELGDSALYLCASSPSEVGVSNTEAFFGQGTRLTVV.

The rearrangement joins TRBV27 to TRBJ1-1; D unclear. Germline loops: CDR1 MNHEY, CDR2 SMNVEV (reference sequence). V shed 4 bases and J shed 1 base, with 13 bases lying between them. This CDR3 region has 15 residues. The CDR3 sequence is CASSSLQARNTEAFF. The DNA for the CDR3 is TGTGCCAGCAGTTCACTTCAAGCTCGGAACACTGAAGCTTTCTTT.

This clonotype was counted many times. This chain connects TRBV19 to TRBJ2-7; possibly TRBD1 for D (6 bases). V was shortened by 2 bases and J by 3 bases, with 11 bases between the two germline ends. The CDR3 consists of 14 residues. Germline CDR1 LNHDA, CDR2 SQIVND (reference sequence). The CDR3 sequence is CASSIRAGDYEQYF. In DNA, the CDR3 is TGTGCCAGTAGTATAAGGGCAGGGGACTACGAGCAGTACTTC.

This clonotype has just a few counts. The chain recombines TRBV2 with TRBJ2-7; D is uncertain. Per germline, CDR1 SNHLY and CDR2 FYNNEI. This CDR3 spans 14 amino acids. V shed 1 base and J shed 3 bases, with 10 bases lying between them. CDR3 in amino acids: CASSEGGRIYEQYF. CDR3 DNA sequence: TGTGCCAGCAGTGAAGGTGGCAGGATCTACGAGCAGTACTTC. The full variable domain, its missing parts supplied by reference TRBV2 and TRBJ2-7, is EPEVTQTPSHQVTQMGQEVILRCVPISNHLYFYWYRQILGQKVEFLVSFYNNEISEKSEIFDDQFSVERPDGSNFTLKIRSTKLEDSAMYFCASSEGGRIYEQYFGPGTRLTVT.

The chain recombines TRBV5-1 with TRBJ2-1, with D perhaps assigned TRBD1 or TRBD2 (6 bases each). Germline values: CDR1 SGHRS, CDR2 YFSETQ. Trimming removed 1 base from V and 6 bases from J, with 14 bases in between. The CDR3 loop spans 15 amino acids. CDR3 sequence (DNA): TGCGCCAGCAGCTTGAGGGGGGACTTGACCAATGAGCAGTTCTTC. Its protein product is CASSLRGDLTNEQFF.

V is TRBV4-1 and J is TRBJ1-1, with 8 bases lining up with TRBD1. CDR1 and CDR2 (germline): MGHRA, YSYEKL. The CDR3 is 16 residues long. V dropped 1 base and J dropped 4; count of bases not matched to a gene: 8. The CDR3, as DNA: TGCGCCAGCAGCCAAGTCGTAGGACAGGGCCCCACTGAAGCTTTCTTT. Translating it yields CASSQVVGQGPTEAFF.

V and J are TRBV5-5 and TRBJ1-6; the D is unclear. The germline V gene encodes CDR1 SGHKS and CDR2 YYEKEE (reference sequence). The CDR3 is 14 amino acids. The germline V and J ends were trimmed by 0 bases and 6 bases, with 7 bases remaining between them. Here the CDR3 reads CASSLVQLNSPLHF. For the CDR3, the DNA is TGTGCCAGCAGCTTGGTACAGCTTAATTCACCCCTCCACTTT.

The CDR3 is CSFRDGDNSPLHF. The CDR3 DNA sequence: TGCAGCTTCCGGGACGGAGATAATTCACCCCTCCACTTT. The V and J genes are TRBV20-1 and TRBJ1-6; TRBD1 might be the D (5 bases). CDR3 length: 13 amino acids. Germline-derived CDR1 and CDR2 are DFQATT and SNEGSKA (reference sequence).

V gene TRBV5-1 combines with J gene TRBJ1-5, with D possibly matching TRBD1 (6 bases). From germline, CDR1 is SGHRS and CDR2 YFSETQ. This CDR3 has 15 residues. Trimming pared 0 bases from V and 6 bases from J, leaving 13 bases between. CDR3: CASSLDGGPSQPQHF. In DNA form, the CDR3 reads TGCGCCAGCAGCTTGGACGGGGGGCCCTCTCAGCCCCAGCATTTT.

The CDR3 nucleotides read TGTGCCAGCAGCTCACGGATTGCAGATACGCAGTATTTT. Translating gives CASSSRIADTQYF. V usage is TRBV11-2 and J usage is TRBJ2-3; D is uncertain. Germline loops: CDR1 SGHAT, CDR2 FQNNGV. Between the trimmed V and J ends, which lost 4 bases and 4 bases, there was a span of 9 bases. This CDR3 has 13 amino acids.

This chain connects TRBV27 to TRBJ2-1; TRBD1 might be the D (6 bases). This CDR3 contains 12 residues. Germline V gene lookup returns CDR1 MNHEY and CDR2 SMNVEV (reference sequence). Trimming pared 5 bases from V and 10 bases from J, leaving 12 bases between. The CDR3 nucleotides read TGTGCCAGCAGTCTGGACAGATTAGAGCAGTTCTTC. This encodes CASSLDRLEQFF.

In this sample, this clonotype turned up a few times. The chain's CDR3 is CSVAVAGPYEQYF. The CDR3 DNA is TGCAGCGTTGCGGTAGCGGGCCCTTACGAGCAGTACTTC. J is TRBJ2-7 and V is TRBV29-1; 7 bases fit TRBD2. CDR3 size: 13 residues. Per germline, CDR1 SQVTM and CDR2 ANQGSEA. V was clipped by 4 bases and J by 4 bases; unmatched bases: 7.

The sample holds a few counts of this clonotype. The chain is built from TRBV12-3 or TRBV12-4 and TRBJ2-3, with 7 bases matching TRBD1. Trimming cost V 7 bases and J 0 bases; bases outside gene matches: 4. CDR3 length: 14 residues. The chain's CDR3 is CASNRQGSTDTQYF. Here the CDR3 DNA reads TGTGCCAGCAACCGACAGGGAAGCACAGATACGCAGTATTTT.

This clonotype has only a few counts. The V call is TRBV7-9, the J call TRBJ1-6; 11 bases match TRBD1. The germline CDR1 and CDR2 sequences are SEHNR and FQNEAQ (reference sequence). The CDR3 length is 17 residues. With 2 bases clipped from V and 8 bases from J, the junction kept 8 bases outside the gene matches. The CDR3 nucleotides read TGTGCCAGCAGCTTACCCCCCGGACAGGGGGCCGATTCACCCCTCCACTTT. Translating it yields CASSLPPGQGADSPLHF.

The table lists this clonotype with a few counts. The chain couples TRBV20-1 to TRBJ1-1, with a weak D call TRBD1 (5 bases). The germline V gene has CDR1 DFQATT and CDR2 SNEGSKA (reference sequence). The V end was cut by 3 bases, the J end by 10 bases, with 21 bases between. This CDR3 comprises 14 residues. The CDR3 loop reads CSASIGLGREAAFF. As DNA, the CDR3 is TGCAGTGCTAGTATTGGGTTGGGGCGGGAGGCAGCTTTCTTT.

The rearrangement uses TRBV29-1 and TRBJ1-2, with D maybe TRBD1 (6 bases). CDR3 length: 14 amino acids. Looked up from germline, CDR1 is SQVTM and CDR2 is ANQGSEA. The germline V and J ends were trimmed by 5 bases and 7 bases, with 20 bases remaining between them. The CDR3 DNA is TGCAGCGTTACCCGGGCCTACGGAGGGGGTGGCTACACCTTC. Its protein product is CSVTRAYGGGGYTF.

The gene calls are TRBV7-9 and TRBJ2-7; the D call may be TRBD1 or TRBD2 (5 bases each). Germline values: CDR1 SEHNR, CDR2 FQNEAQ (reference sequence). CDR3 length equals 13 residues. The V gene lost 5 bases and the J gene lost 6 bases, with 14 bases spanning the gap. The CDR3 bases are TGTGCCAGCAGCCGGGGCCCCGTAGGCGAGCAGTACTTC. Encoded protein: CASSRGPVGEQYF. Full variable domain (outside the CDR3, taken from reference TRBV7-9 and TRBJ2-7): DTGVSQNPRHKITKRGQNVTFRCDPISEHNRLYWYRQTLGQGPEFLTYFQNEAQLEKSRLLSDRFSAERPKGSFSTLEIQRTEQGDSAMYLCASSRGPVGEQYFGPGTRLTVT.

J is TRBJ1-4 and V is TRBV27; D call uncertain. CDR3 length: 15 amino acids. CDR1 and CDR2 (germline): MNHEY, SMNVEV (reference sequence). Deletions cut 2 bases from V and 3 bases from J, with 10 bases between. CDR3 sequence (DNA): TGTGCCAGCAGTTTAACAGCCAGCTCTAATGAAAAACTGTTTTTT. This gives the protein CASSLTASSNEKLFF.

V is TRBV29-1 and J is TRBJ1-5; TRBD1 might be the D (5 bases). This CDR3 is built from 14 residues. V lost 6 bases and J 2 bases, leaving 14 bases between the germline ends. The germline gives CDR1 SQVTM, CDR2 ANQGSEA. The CDR3 region is CSVRTEGRNQPQHF. The CDR3 DNA reads as TGCAGCGTACGGACGGAGGGACGCAATCAGCCCCAGCATTTT.

In its sample, this clonotype was seen a few times. V usage is TRBV20-1 and J usage is TRBJ1-6; TRBD1 is a possible D gene (6 bases). This CDR3 region has 18 residues. Per the germline V gene, CDR1 is DFQATT and CDR2 is SNEGSKA (reference sequence). With 5 bases removed from V and 4 bases from J, the gap between germline ends came to 24 bases. This chain's CDR3 is CSADRYAGDPYYNSPLHF. The DNA for the CDR3 is TGCAGTGCTGACCGATATGCAGGGGACCCTTATTATAATTCACCCCTCCACTTT.

A few counts support this clonotype. J is TRBJ2-4 and V is TRBV28; 9 positions match TRBD1. Germline V lookup: CDR1 MDHEN, CDR2 SYDVKM. Trimming took 4 bases from V and 8 from J; bases not matched to a gene: 12. The CDR3 extends over 16 amino acids. The CDR3: CASSSSGQGREDIQYF. CDR3 DNA: TGTGCCAGCAGTTCATCGGGACAGGGCAGGGAGGACATTCAGTACTTC. Using reference TRBV28 and TRBJ2-4 for the parts outside the CDR3, the full variable domain is DVKVTQSSRYLVKRTGEKVFLECVQDMDHENMFWYRQDPGLGLRLIYFSYDVKMKEKGDIPEGYSVSREKKERFSLILESASTNQTSMYLCASSSSGQGREDIQYFGAGTRLSVL.